The 30 T cell receptor beta chains listed next were all sequenced from one sample in a study of T-cell memory formation after mild COVID-19. MiXCR was run by TCRdb on the 5' RACE reads, yielding one entry per CDR3 protein. The data show hundreds of thousands of distinct CDR3 sequences, around 28% seen once. Material: PBMCs or a T cell subset sorted from them (not recorded which). Source of these receptors: an adult woman who had mild COVID-19 (a few samples of this study predate the infection). Cell type and time point are not known.

The genes are TRBV27 and TRBJ2-7; D is uncertain. This CDR3 has 9 residues. V lost 10 bases and J lost 4, with 5 bases in between. The germline V gene has CDR1 MNHEY and CDR2 SMNVEV (reference sequence). CDR3 coding DNA: TGTGCCACCCTGTACGAGCAGTACTTC. Encoded protein: CATLYEQYF.

The rearrangement joins TRBV6-5 to TRBJ2-3; TRBD2 matches at 11 bases. The CDR3 is 16 amino acids. Germline trimming cut 7 bases from V and 7 bases from J; bases unmatched to any gene: 13. Per the germline V gene, CDR1 is MNHEY and CDR2 is SVGAGI. CDR3 coding DNA: TGTGCCAGCAAACCCTTAGCGGGGGGGAATCTGAATACGCAGTATTTT. Translated, it gives CASKPLAGGNLNTQYF.

The table lists this clonotype with a few counts. This chain connects TRBV20-1 to TRBJ1-1, with 12 bases lining up with TRBD1. V trimming: 6 bases; J trimming: 4 bases; junction bases outside the gene matches: 9. Looked up from germline, CDR1 is DFQATT and CDR2 is SNEGSKA (reference sequence). The CDR3 sequence is 15 residues long. CDR3 nucleotide sequence: TGCAGTGCCACGGGACAGGGGGCGCTGGCCACTGAAGCTTTCTTT. Translation gives CSATGQGALATEAFF.

This clonotype was recorded a few times. V and J are TRBV14 and TRBJ1-2; unclear D gene. Germline CDR1 is SGHDN and CDR2 is FVKESK. Deletions cut 4 bases from V and 4 bases from J, with 10 bases between. There are 13 residues in the CDR3. The CDR3 nucleotides are TGTGCCAGCAGCCGCTCGGGAGTCTATGGCTACACCTTC. Its protein is CASSRSGVYGYTF.

This rearrangement joins TRBV4-1 to TRBJ2-7; 11 positions agree with TRBD1. The germline V gene encodes CDR1 MGHRA and CDR2 YSYEKL. Losses at the gene ends were 8 bases for V and 5 bases for J; bases not matched to a gene: 5. The CDR3 extends over 13 amino acids. The CDR3 is CASRGTGGHEQYF. In DNA form, the CDR3 reads TGCGCCAGCCGGGGGACAGGGGGTCACGAGCAGTACTTC.

V usage is TRBV5-1 and J usage is TRBJ1-2, with TRBD1 matching over 7 bases. J lost 4 bases, V lost 0 bases, and 6 bases had no gene match. Per the germline V gene, CDR1 is SGHRS and CDR2 is YFSETQ. The CDR3 has 15 residues. CDR3 nucleotides: TGCGCCAGCAGCTTGGAAAGGGGGCGAAGCTATGGCTACACCTTC. Translation: CASSLERGRSYGYTF.

The rearrangement links TRBV29-1 to TRBJ2-5; no clear D. V lost 8 bases, J lost 9 bases, and 7 bases lay in between. This CDR3 region has 8 residues. Germline CDR1 is SQVTM and CDR2 is ANQGSEA. The CDR3 sequence is CSFGPQYF. CDR3 nucleotides: TGCAGCTTCGGGCCCCAGTACTTC. The full variable domain, completed using reference TRBV29-1 and TRBJ2-5, is SAVISQKPSRDICQRGTSLTIQCQVDSQVTMMFWYRQQPGQSLTLIATANQGSEATYESGFVIDKFPISRPNLTFSTLTVSNMSPEDSSIYLCSFGPQYFGPGTRLLVL.

This chain uses TRBV4-1 with TRBJ1-5; D is possibly TRBD1 (6 bases). The length of the CDR3 is 17 residues. Trimming took off 1 base at V and 6 bases at J, with 19 bases between the two ends. Germline loops: CDR1 MGHRA, CDR2 YSYEKL. The CDR3, as DNA: TGCGCCAGCAGCCAAGGAGGAGGGGGAGACAGCCGTCAGCCCCAGCATTTT. Residues: CASSQGGGGDSRQPQHF.

The gene calls are TRBV20-1 and TRBJ2-3; 7 bases map to TRBD2. The J segment lost 10 bases and the V segment lost 0 bases, leaving 7 bases of the junction unmatched. The CDR3 has 13 residues. Germline values: CDR1 DFQATT, CDR2 SNEGSKA (reference sequence). In DNA, the CDR3 is TGCAGTGCTAGAGATGGGCTAGCGGCAGCGCAGTATTTT. Amino acid sequence: CSARDGLAAAQYF.

Concerning this clonotype itself: One junction end does not reproduce the germline sequence, and a read error may be involved. V and J are TRBV20-1 and TRBJ2-3, with D maybe TRBD1 (5 bases). The CDR3 has 15 residues. CDR1 and CDR2 from the germline V gene are DFQATT and SNEGSKA (reference sequence). The CDR3, as DNA: TGCAGTGCTGGAGAACCCGCAGGGATTCGAAATACGCAGTATTTT. Translating it yields CSAGEPAGIRNTQYF.

The chain uses TRBV11-2 and TRBJ2-3, with TRBD1 matching 9 bases. Unmatched junction bases numbered 6, after V lost 3 bases and J lost 5 bases. Germline V gene data show CDR1 as SGHAT and CDR2 as FQNNGV. CDR3 length equals 15 residues. CDR3 sequence (DNA): TGTGCCAGCAGCTTTACCGGGACAGGGATAGATACGCAGTATTTT. This codes for CASSFTGTGIDTQYF.

The J gene is TRBJ2-7, the V gene TRBV4-1; 14 bases map to TRBD2. The germline V gene has CDR1 MGHRA and CDR2 YSYEKL. The ends lost 1 base at V and 3 bases at J; junction bases unmatched: 5. The CDR3 is 17 amino acids. For the CDR3, the DNA is TGCGCCAGCAGCCAAGCCGTGACTAGCGGGGGGGTCTACGAGCAGTACTTC. It translates to CASSQAVTSGGVYEQYF.

This clonotype was seen only a few times. A read error may produce the germline difference seen at one junction end. The rearrangement joins TRBV7-2 to TRBJ2-7; TRBD2 matches at 8 bases. Germline assignment: CDR1 SGHTA and CDR2 FQGNSA. The CDR3 has 18 amino acids. The CDR3 is CASSLASGSGAPSYEKYF. The CDR3 coding sequence is TGTGCCAGCAGCTTAGCCTCAGGTAGCGGGGCTCCTTCCTACGAGAAGTACTTC.

This clonotype was picked up a small number of times. The chain links TRBV7-3 to TRBJ2-3, with 9 bases matching TRBD2. Germline assignment: CDR1 SGHTA and CDR2 FQGTGA. J lost 3 bases, V lost 1 base, and 11 bases had no gene match. The CDR3 contains 18 residues. Here the CDR3 reads CASSLSLVAGAPTDTQYF. The DNA for the CDR3 is TGTGCCAGCAGCTTAAGTTTGGTAGCGGGAGCACCGACAGATACGCAGTATTTT.

This sequence joins TRBV12-3 or TRBV12-4 and TRBJ2-7; D call uncertain. The CDR3 spans 11 residues. Trimming removed 8 bases at V and 4 bases at J, with 9 bases between. This CDR3 reads CASATPYEQYF. Written as DNA, the CDR3 is TGTGCCAGCGCCACACCTTACGAGCAGTACTTC.

This rearrangement joins TRBV7-2 to TRBJ2-5; D gene unclear. Germline-derived CDR1 and CDR2 are SGHTA and FQGNSA. The CDR3 runs to 12 residues. V lost 4 bases, J lost 7 bases, and 10 bases lay in between. The CDR3 loop is CASSSGFVTQYF. The CDR3, as DNA: TGTGCCAGCAGCTCGGGCTTTGTGACCCAGTACTTC. The entire variable domain, with the rest obtained from reference TRBV7-2 and TRBJ2-5, is as follows: GAGVSQSPSNKVTEKGKDVELRCDPISGHTALYWYRQSLGQGLEFLIYFQGNSAPDKSGLPSDRFSAERTGGSVSTLTIQRTQQEDSAVYLCASSSGFVTQYFGPGTRLLVL.

The genes are TRBV2 and TRBJ2-7; TRBD1 agrees at 7 bases. The ends lost 7 bases at V and 0 bases at J; junction bases unmatched: 3. Germline lookup yields CDR1 SNHLY and CDR2 FYNNEI. The CDR3 extends over 13 amino acids. The CDR3 loop is CASTGQPSYEQYF. The DNA of the CDR3 is TGTGCCAGCACGGGACAGCCCTCCTACGAGCAGTACTTC.

The chain carries TRBV30 and TRBJ1-2; the D is unclear. This CDR3 comprises 10 residues. Trimming removed 4 bases from V and 5 bases from J, with 5 bases in between. Germline V CDR1 and CDR2: GTSNPN, SVGIG (reference sequence). In DNA, the CDR3 is TGTGCCTGGATGGATTATGGCTACACCTTC. Translated: CAWMDYGYTF.

This clonotype showed up just a few times. The chain employs TRBV3-1 and TRBJ1-5; 7 bases agree with TRBD1. The CDR3 spans 15 residues. The ends lost 0 bases at V and 2 bases at J; junction bases unmatched: 1. Germline values: CDR1 LGHDT, CDR2 YNNKEL (reference sequence). The CDR3 is CASSQDTGGNQPQHF. CDR3 nucleotides: TGTGCCAGCAGCCAAGACACAGGGGGCAATCAGCCCCAGCATTTT.

This clonotype was detected a few times. The rearrangement joins TRBV2 to TRBJ2-2; TRBD1 aligns across 8 bases. Germline V gene data show CDR1 as SNHLY and CDR2 as FYNNEI. This CDR3 comprises 15 residues. V shed 5 bases and J 5 bases; nucleotides not matched to a gene: 7. The CDR3 coding sequence is TGTGCCAGCAGTTCGCGACAGGGGCGGACCGGGGAGCTGTTTTTT. Encoded protein: CASSSRQGRTGELFF.

This chain connects TRBV7-9 to TRBJ1-2; 8 bases fit TRBD1. Germline loops: CDR1 SEHNR, CDR2 FQNEAQ (reference sequence). The CDR3 totals 14 residues. J lost 7 bases, V lost 5 bases, and 9 bases had no gene match. The CDR3 region is CASSSAGQDRGYTF. The CDR3 DNA sequence: TGTGCCAGCAGCAGCGCGGGACAGGATCGTGGCTACACCTTC.

The CDR3 bases are TGCAGTGCTACGACAGGGACTTACAATGAGCAGTTCTTC. Translating gives CSATTGTYNEQFF. This sequence joins TRBV20-1 and TRBJ2-1; maybe TRBD1 (7 bases). The CDR3 is 13 amino acids. The germline V and J ends were trimmed by 4 bases and 4 bases, with 11 bases remaining between them. CDR1 and CDR2 from the germline V gene are DFQATT and SNEGSKA (reference sequence).

The V call is TRBV20-1, the J call TRBJ2-7; unclear D gene. Trimming took off 0 bases at V and 5 bases at J, with 17 bases between the two ends. The CDR3 is 15 residues long. Per germline, CDR1 DFQATT and CDR2 SNEGSKA (reference sequence). The CDR3 DNA sequence: TGCAGTGCTAGAGATTGGACCCGACCCATCCACGAGCAGTACTTC. Its protein product is CSARDWTRPIHEQYF.

The rearrangement links TRBV24-1 to TRBJ1-2, with D possibly being TRBD1 (6 bases). In germline, CDR1 is KGHDR, CDR2 SFDVKD. This CDR3 has 15 amino acids. The V gene lost 3 bases and the J gene lost 4 bases, with 14 bases spanning the gap. CDR3 residues: CATSDPGQPLYGYTF. The CDR3 region has the DNA TGTGCCACCAGTGATCCGGGACAACCCCTCTATGGCTACACCTTC.

CDR3 DNA: TGCGCCAGCAGCCAAGATGCAGGCGAATACTGGGGCTACACCTTC. It codes for CASSQDAGEYWGYTF. The chain is built from TRBV4-3 and TRBJ1-2; no clear D. The germline V and J ends were trimmed by 0 bases and 8 bases, with 16 bases remaining between them. The CDR3 runs 15 residues. The germline CDR1 and CDR2 sequences are LGHNA and YSLEER.

This clonotype was counted only a few times. This chain links TRBV5-1 with TRBJ2-2; possibly TRBD1 or TRBD2 for D (5 bases each). V was pared by 4 bases and J by 2 bases, with 12 bases between. From germline, CDR1 is SGHRS and CDR2 YFSETQ. This CDR3 is 15 amino acids long. The DNA for the CDR3 is TGCGCCAGCAGCCGACGGGGCTCCAACACCGGGGAGCTGTTTTTT. The encoded protein is CASSRRGSNTGELFF.

This clonotype was seen a few times. This chain uses TRBV21-1 with TRBJ2-1; the table gives TRBD1 as D, unverified against the DNA. TRBV21-1 represents a pseudogene. The CDR3 runs 15 residues. The CDR3 reads CASIPLNTADNEQFF. The DNA for the CDR3 is TGTGCCAGCATCCCCCTAAATACCGCCGACAATGAGCAGTTCTTC.

There are a few counts of this clonotype. The rearrangement links TRBV10-3 to TRBJ1-5; D is perhaps TRBD1 (6 bases). Germline loops: CDR1 ENHRY, CDR2 SYGVKD. The length of the CDR3 is 13 residues. With 10 bases removed from V and 3 bases from J, the gap between germline ends came to 13 bases. The CDR3 DNA is TGTGCCACCGACGGGGGCTCCAATCAGCCCCAGCATTTT. Translation gives CATDGGSNQPQHF.

In DNA form, the CDR3 reads TGTGCCAGCAGTACAGCAGAGACCCAGTACTTC. Protein product: CASSTAETQYF. The chain couples TRBV12-3 or TRBV12-4 to TRBJ2-5; no reliable D call. This CDR3 has 11 residues. Between the trimmed V and J ends, which lost 5 bases and 4 bases, there was a span of 5 bases.

The rearrangement joins TRBV7-9 to TRBJ2-1; D perhaps matches TRBD1 (5 bases). The germline V gene has CDR1 SEHNR and CDR2 FQNEAQ (reference sequence). This CDR3 contains 14 residues. With 3 bases removed from V and 6 bases from J, the gap between germline ends came to 12 bases. The CDR3 sequence is CASSFRDGSNEQFF. The CDR3 region has the DNA TGTGCCAGCAGCTTCAGGGATGGTAGCAATGAGCAGTTCTTC.